The present TCR beta chain was sequenced within a study of CD8+ T cells in alopecia areata. Reverse transcribed after extraction, RNA yielded cDNA as the sequencing template. Repertoires were generated with immunoSEQ multiplex PCR, while TCRdb's copy carries only in-frame clones and drops some. In the table there are some 200,000 clones, approximately 40% of which are singletons. Findings and limits, study-wide: Scalp clonality, along with expanded CD8+ clones among the top 100, was significantly decreased by tofacitinib.

CDR1 is KGHSH, CDR2 LQKENI, per germline. With 3 bases clipped from V and 2 bases from J, the junction kept 5 bases outside the gene matches. The CDR3 spans 15 residues. This clone was counted at least ten times. What it recognizes is unknown. Treatment of the sample: oral pan-JAK inhibitor, 5-10 mg twice daily. The input for sequencing was CD4+ T cells sorted from blood, taken at roughly week 36, from a patient treated with tofacitinib. This chain links TRBV18 with TRBJ2-7; 9 nucleotides agree with TRBD2. The receptor was derived from a human donor with alopecia areata. CDR3 DNA: TGTGCCAGCTCACCGGCTAGCGGGACAACCTACGAGCAGTACTTC. Translation gives CASSPASGTTYEQYF.